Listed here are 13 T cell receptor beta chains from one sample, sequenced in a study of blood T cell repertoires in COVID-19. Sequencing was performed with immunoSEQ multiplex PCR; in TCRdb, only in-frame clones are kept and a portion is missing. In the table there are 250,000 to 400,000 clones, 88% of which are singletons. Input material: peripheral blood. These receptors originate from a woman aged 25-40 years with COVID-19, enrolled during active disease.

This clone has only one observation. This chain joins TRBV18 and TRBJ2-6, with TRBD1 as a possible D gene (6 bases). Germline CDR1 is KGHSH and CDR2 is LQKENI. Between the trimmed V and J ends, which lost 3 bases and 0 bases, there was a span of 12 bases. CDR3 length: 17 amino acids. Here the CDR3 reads CASSPGAGYSGANVLTF. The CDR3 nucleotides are TGTGCCAGCTCACCGGGGGCAGGGTACTCTGGGGCCAACGTCCTGACTTTC. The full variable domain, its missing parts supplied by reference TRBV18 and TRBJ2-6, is NAGVMQNPRHLVRRRGQEARLRCSPMKGHSHVYWYRQLPEEGLKFMVYLQKENIIDESGMPKERFSAEFPKEGPSILRIQQVVRGDSAAYFCASSPGAGYSGANVLTFGAGSRLTVL.

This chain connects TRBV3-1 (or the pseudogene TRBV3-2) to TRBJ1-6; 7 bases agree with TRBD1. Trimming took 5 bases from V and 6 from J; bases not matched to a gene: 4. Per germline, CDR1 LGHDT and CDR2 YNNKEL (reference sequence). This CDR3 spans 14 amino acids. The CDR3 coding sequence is TGTGCCAGCAGCACGGGACAGATTAATTCACCCCTCCACTTT. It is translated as CASSTGQINSPLHF.

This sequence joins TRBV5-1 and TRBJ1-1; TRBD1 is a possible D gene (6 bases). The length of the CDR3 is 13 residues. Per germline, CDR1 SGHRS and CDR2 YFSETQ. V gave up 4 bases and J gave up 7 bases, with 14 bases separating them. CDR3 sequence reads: CASSLRQADEAFF. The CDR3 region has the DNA TGCGCCAGCAGCCTCAGACAGGCTGATGAAGCTTTCTTT.

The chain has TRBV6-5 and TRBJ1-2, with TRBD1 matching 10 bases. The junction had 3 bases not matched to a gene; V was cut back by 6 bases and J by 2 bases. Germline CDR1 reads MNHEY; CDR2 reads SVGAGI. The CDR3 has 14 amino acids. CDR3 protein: CASRGTGENYGYTF. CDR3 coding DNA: TGTGCCAGCAGGGGGACAGGGGAAAACTATGGCTACACCTTC.

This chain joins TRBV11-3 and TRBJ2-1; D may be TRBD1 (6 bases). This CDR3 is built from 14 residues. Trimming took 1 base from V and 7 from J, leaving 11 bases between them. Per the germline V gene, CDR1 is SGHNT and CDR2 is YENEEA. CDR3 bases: TGTGCCAGCAGCTTAGTGGGGGCCTGGAATGAGCAGTTCTTC. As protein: CASSLVGAWNEQFF.

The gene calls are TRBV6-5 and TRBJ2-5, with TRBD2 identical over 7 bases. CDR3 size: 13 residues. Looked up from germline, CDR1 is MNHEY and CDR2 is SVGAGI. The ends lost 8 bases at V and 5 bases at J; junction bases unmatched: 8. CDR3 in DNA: TGTGCCAGCGCGGGGGACCGTCGGGAGACCCAGTACTTC. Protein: CASAGDRRETQYF.

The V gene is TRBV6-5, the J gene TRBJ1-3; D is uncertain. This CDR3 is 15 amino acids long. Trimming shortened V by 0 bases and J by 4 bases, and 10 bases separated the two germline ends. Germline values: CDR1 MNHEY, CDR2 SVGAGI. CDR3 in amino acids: CASSYSIRAGNTIYF. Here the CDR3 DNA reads TGTGCCAGCAGTTACTCGATTCGAGCCGGAAACACCATATATTTT.

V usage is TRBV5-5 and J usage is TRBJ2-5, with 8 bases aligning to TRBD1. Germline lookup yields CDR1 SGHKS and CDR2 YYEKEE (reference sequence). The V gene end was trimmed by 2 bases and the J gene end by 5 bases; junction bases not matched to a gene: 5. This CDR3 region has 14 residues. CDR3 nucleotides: TGTGCCAGCAGCTTTAGACAGGGGAGGGAGACCCAGTACTTC. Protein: CASSFRQGRETQYF.

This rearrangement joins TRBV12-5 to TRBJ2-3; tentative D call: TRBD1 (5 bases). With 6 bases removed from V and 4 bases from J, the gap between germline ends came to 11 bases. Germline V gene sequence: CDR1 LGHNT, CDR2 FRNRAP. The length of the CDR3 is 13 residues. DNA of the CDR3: TGTGCTAGTGGAGCAGGGTGGGCAGATACGCAGTATTTT. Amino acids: CASGAGWADTQYF.

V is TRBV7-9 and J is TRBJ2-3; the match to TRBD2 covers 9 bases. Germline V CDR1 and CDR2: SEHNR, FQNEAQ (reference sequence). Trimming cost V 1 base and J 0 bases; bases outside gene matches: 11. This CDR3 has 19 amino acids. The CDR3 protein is CASSLELAGRRRSTDTQYF. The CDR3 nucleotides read TGTGCCAGCAGCTTAGAGCTAGCGGGGCGACGTAGGAGCACAGATACGCAGTATTTT.

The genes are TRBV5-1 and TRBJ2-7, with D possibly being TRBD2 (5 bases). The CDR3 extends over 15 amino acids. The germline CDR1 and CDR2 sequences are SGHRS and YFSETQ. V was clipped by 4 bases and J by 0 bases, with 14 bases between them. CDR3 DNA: TGCGCCAGCAGCCCGGGTACGGGAAACTCCTACGAGCAGTACTTC. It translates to CASSPGTGNSYEQYF.

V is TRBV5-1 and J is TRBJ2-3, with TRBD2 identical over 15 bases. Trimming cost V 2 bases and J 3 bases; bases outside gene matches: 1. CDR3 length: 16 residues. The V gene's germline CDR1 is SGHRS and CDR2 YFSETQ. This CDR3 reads CASSFGLAGGTDTQYF. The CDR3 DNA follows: TGCGCCAGCAGCTTTGGACTAGCGGGGGGGACAGATACGCAGTATTTT.

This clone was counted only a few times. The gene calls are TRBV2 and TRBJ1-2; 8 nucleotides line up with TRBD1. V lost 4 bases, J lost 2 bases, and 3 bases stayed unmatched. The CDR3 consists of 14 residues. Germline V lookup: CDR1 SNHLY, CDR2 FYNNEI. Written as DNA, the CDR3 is TGTGCCAGCAGTGGACAGGGGCGGAACTATGGCTACACCTTC. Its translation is CASSGQGRNYGYTF.